The 21 T cell receptor beta chains listed next were all sequenced from one sample in a study of T cells in women clearing cervical HPV infection. Assay used: immunoSEQ multiplex PCR; TCRdb lists only in-frame clones, some missing. The specimen's table records roughly 42,000 clones. Input material: blood buffy coat. All receptors come from a woman aged 18-70 years with a cervical HPV16 infection that either progressed to CIN3+ or cleared (not recorded which).

In regard to this clone: The read gets to within 3 residues of the CDR3 end, and the germline J gene fills in the rest. The chain links TRBV6-1 to TRBJ2-1; 9 nucleotides match TRBD1. CDR1 is MNHNS, CDR2 SASEGT, per germline. This CDR3 spans 14 amino acids. The V gene end was trimmed by 4 bases and the J gene end by 4 bases; junction bases not matched to a gene: 2. The DNA read from the CDR3 is TGTGCCAGCAGTGGGACAGGGGAGTACAATGAG. It specifies CASSGTGEYNE. The complete CDR3 sequence is CASSGTGEYNEQFF.

To note about this clone: The read is 3 residues too short to cover the CDR3 end, so that end is filled in from the germline J gene. The chain carries TRBV20-1 and TRBJ2-3; TRBD2 matches at 8 bases. Per germline, CDR1 DFQATT and CDR2 SNEGSKA (reference sequence). Losses at the gene ends were 3 bases for V and 0 bases for J; bases not matched to a gene: 8. This CDR3 contains 16 residues. CDR3: CSASGGSGGSTDTQYF. The sequenced CDR3 bases are TGCAGTGCTAGCGGCGGCTCGGGGGGGAGCACAGATACG.

CDR3 region: CSARSSYQETQYF. The covered CDR3 bases are TGCAGTGCTAGATCCAGTTATCAAGAGACC. The chain couples TRBV20-1 to TRBJ2-5; no reliable D call. Read data end 3 residues before the CDR3 end; the end is taken from the germline J gene. The CDR3 has 13 residues. Deletions cut 2 bases from V and 2 bases from J, with 9 bases between. Germline V lookup: CDR1 DFQATT, CDR2 SNEGSKA (reference sequence).

Comments on this clone: The read gets to within 3 residues of the CDR3 end, and the germline J gene fills in the rest. The chain links TRBV12-5 to TRBJ1-1, with D possibly matching TRBD1 (6 bases). V lost 0 bases and J lost 4, with 6 bases in between. CDR1 is LGHNT, CDR2 FRNRAP, per germline. There are 13 residues in the CDR3. The DNA read from the CDR3 is TGTGCTAGTGGTTTGGTAGGGGGCACTGAA. Translation: CASGLVGGTE. The CDR3 in its entirety is CASGLVGGTEAFF.

A note on this clone: Sequencing ends 3 residues short of the CDR3 end; the germline J gene provides the rest. This chain connects TRBV2 to TRBJ1-2; 12 bases are a match to TRBD1. In germline, CDR1 is SNHLY, CDR2 FYNNEI. J was trimmed by 6 bases and V by 6 bases; bases with no gene match: 8. This CDR3 spans 15 amino acids. Incomplete CDR3 DNA: TGTGCCAGCAGAGCTAAGGGACAGGGGGCAGATGGC. Encoded protein: CASRAKGQGADG. The whole CDR3 protein is CASRAKGQGADGYTF.

As regards this clone: The read comes to an end 3 residues before the CDR3 does, leaving the germline J gene to fill in the end. J is TRBJ2-5 and V is TRBV5-8; 7 bases line up with TRBD1. With V trimmed by 2 bases and J by 2 bases, 6 bases remained unmatched. In germline, CDR1 is SGHTS, CDR2 YDEGEE. The CDR3 has 15 residues. The sequenced CDR3 bases are TGTGCCAGCAGCTTCTGGGGCAGGGGGCAAGAGACC. Its protein product is CASSFWGRGQET. The full CDR3 reads CASSFWGRGQETQYF.

For this clone: Read data end 3 residues before the CDR3 end; the end is taken from the germline J gene. V and J are TRBV9 and TRBJ1-2; no reliable D call. CDR3 length: 13 amino acids. V was clipped by 0 bases and J by 6 bases, with 9 bases between them. Germline-derived CDR1 and CDR2 are SGDLS and YYNGEE. The CDR3 spells CASSVAQQHGYTF. The CDR3 bases that were read are TGTGCCAGCAGCGTAGCTCAACAGCATGGC.

Notes on this clone: From the germline J gene comes the end of the CDR3, since the read stops 3 residues before it. This chain connects TRBV5-1 to TRBJ1-4; no firm D call. Per germline, CDR1 SGHRS and CDR2 YFSETQ. The CDR3 length is 15 residues. Trimming took 0 bases from V and 4 from J, leaving 10 bases between them. The CDR3 sequence is CASSLGWALNEKLFF. Partial CDR3 DNA: TGCGCCAGCAGCTTGGGTTGGGCTCTTAATGAAAAA. The full variable domain, in which reference TRBV5-1 and TRBJ1-4 provide the parts outside the CDR3, is KAGVTQTPRYLIKTRGQQVTLSCSPISGHRSVSWYQQTPGQGLQFLFEYFSETQRNKGNFPGRFSGRQFSNSRSEMNVSTLELGDSALYLCASSLGWALNEKLFFGSGTQLSVL.

Of note for this clone: Coverage ceases 3 residues before the CDR3 finishes, and the germline J gene fills in the end. This sequence joins TRBV4-2 and TRBJ1-6, with D uncertain. This CDR3 has 17 residues. From germline, CDR1 is LGHNA and CDR2 YNFKEQ. The germline V and J ends were trimmed by 4 bases and 0 bases, with 13 bases remaining between them. CDR3 DNA (partial): TGTGCCAGCAGCCCCTATTCGTTAAGCTCCTATAATTCACCC. Its protein product is CASSPYSLSSYNSP. In full, the CDR3 reads CASSPYSLSSYNSPLHF.

This CDR3 is CASSLGTVGWTEAFF. CDR3 DNA (partial): TGTGCCAGCAGCTTGGGGACAGTCGGTTGGACTGAA. The gene calls are TRBV5-6 and TRBJ1-1, with D perhaps matching TRBD1 (6 bases). The missing CDR3 end, 3 residues past where the read stops, is filled in from the germline J gene. Trimming removed 0 bases at V and 5 bases at J, with 14 bases between. CDR3 length: 15 residues. Germline loops: CDR1 SGHDT, CDR2 YYEEEE.

In regard to this clone: The read falls 3 residues short of the CDR3 end, and the missing part is taken from the germline J gene. The V and J genes are TRBV4-2 and TRBJ1-2; the D gene is possibly TRBD1 (5 bases). This CDR3 is 17 amino acids long. Between the trimmed V and J ends, which lost 1 base and 0 bases, there was a span of 15 bases. The germline V gene has CDR1 LGHNA and CDR2 YNFKEQ. Partial CDR3 DNA: TGTGCCAGCAGCCAAGCGGGTCAGAGACAGTCTAACTATGGC. Its translation is CASSQAGQRQSNYG. The full CDR3 reads CASSQAGQRQSNYGYTF.

Concerning this clone itself: The read ends 3 residues early relative to the CDR3; the germline J gene fills the gap. V usage is TRBV2 and J usage is TRBJ2-1; the D gene is possibly TRBD1 (6 bases). Trimming took 3 bases from V and 6 from J, leaving 15 bases between them. Per the germline V gene, CDR1 is SNHLY and CDR2 is FYNNEI. This CDR3 is 15 amino acids long. The CDR3 bases that were read are TGTGCCAGCAGTGATGTGGGGGCCGCCGGCAATGAG. As protein: CASSDVGAAGNE. The entire CDR3 protein reads CASSDVGAAGNEQFF.

A remark on this clone: Read data end 3 residues before the CDR3 end; the end is taken from the germline J gene. The rearrangement uses TRBV5-6 and TRBJ2-3; weak D call: TRBD2 (5 bases). With 4 bases removed from V and 6 bases from J, the gap between germline ends came to 18 bases. The CDR3 is made up of 15 amino acids. The germline CDR1 and CDR2 sequences are SGHDT and YYEEEE. The CDR3 loop is CASSPGSSLADTQYF. The sequenced part of the CDR3 DNA is TGTGCCAGCAGCCCAGGTTCGTCCTTAGCGGATACG.

On this clone itself: The CDR3 is cut off 3 residues early in the read; its end comes from the germline J gene. The gene calls are TRBV2 and TRBJ1-6, with 8 bases that match TRBD1. Trimming cost V 8 bases and J 7 bases; bases outside gene matches: 4. Germline CDR1 and CDR2: SNHLY and FYNNEI. The CDR3 covers 13 residues. The DNA read from the CDR3 is TGTGCCAGCCAGGACAGGGAGAATTCACCC. Amino acid sequence: CASQDRENSP. The entire CDR3 protein is CASQDRENSPLHF.

About this clone: Read coverage stops 3 residues before the CDR3 terminus; the germline J gene supplies the remainder. The chain uses TRBV30 and TRBJ2-1, with 8 bases fitting TRBD2. Trimming at V came to 3 bases and at J to 0 bases, leaving 7 bases not matched to a gene. In germline, CDR1 is GTSNPN, CDR2 SVGIG (reference sequence). This CDR3 comprises 16 residues. The CDR3 protein is CAWRISGGSSYNEQFF. Partial CDR3 DNA: TGTGCCTGGAGAATCTCGGGGGGGAGCTCCTACAATGAG. Full variable domain (outside the CDR3, taken from reference TRBV30 and TRBJ2-1): SQTIHQWPATLVQPVGSPLSLECTVEGTSNPNLYWYRQAAGRGLQLLFYSVGIGQISSEVPQNLSASRPQDRQFILSSKKLLLSDSGFYLCAWRISGGSSYNEQFFGPGTRLTVL.

In the case of this clone: One end of the junction does not line up with germline, which may come from a read error. The CDR3 goes on 3 residues after the read ends, and that part is filled in from the germline J gene. Other DNA sequences from this sample encode an identical CDR3 as well. The genes are TRBV7-8 and TRBJ2-3; 8 bases agree with TRBD2. This CDR3 is 15 amino acids long. CDR1 and CDR2 (germline): SGHVS, FQNEAQ. The part of the CDR3 DNA that was read is TGTGCCAGCAGCTCATCCGGGGGGGCAGCAGACACG. Residues: CASSSSGGAADT. The complete CDR3 reads CASSSSGGAADTQYF.

With respect to this clone: The CDR3 extends 3 residues past the end of the read, so its final part is completed from the germline J gene. The chain carries TRBV5-4 and TRBJ2-5; TRBD1 agrees at 11 bases. Germline CDR1 is SGHNT and CDR2 is YYREEE (reference sequence). The junction had 5 bases not matched to a gene; V was cut back by 2 bases and J by 2 bases. The CDR3 contains 16 residues. The CDR3 sequence: CASSFPGTGGQETQYF. The CDR3 bases that were read are TGTGCCAGCAGCTTCCCCGGGACAGGGGGGCAAGAGACC.

CDR3 region: CASSLGAGPNTGELFF. The sequenced CDR3 bases are TGCGCCAGCAGCTTGGGTGCGGGGCCGAACACCGGGGAG. The V gene is TRBV5-1, the J gene TRBJ2-2; tentatively, D is TRBD2 (6 bases). The read stops 3 residues short of the end of the CDR3; the missing end is completed from the germline J gene. Germline assignment: CDR1 SGHRS and CDR2 YFSETQ. The germline V and J ends were trimmed by 0 bases and 0 bases, with 9 bases remaining between them. This CDR3 has 16 amino acids.

With respect to this clone: The read stops 3 residues short of the end of the CDR3; the missing end is completed from the germline J gene. The J gene is TRBJ2-6, the V gene TRBV10-3; the match to TRBD1 covers 10 bases. Trimming cost V 6 bases and J 2 bases; bases outside gene matches: 4. Germline V gene data show CDR1 as ENHRY and CDR2 as SYGVKD. The CDR3 loop spans 16 amino acids. Partial CDR3 DNA: TGTGCCATCAGGCGGGACAGGGGAACTGGGGCCAACGTC. Protein: CAIRRDRGTGANV. The CDR3, in full, reads CAIRRDRGTGANVLTF.

Of note for this clone: The read comes to an end 3 residues before the CDR3 does, leaving the germline J gene to fill in the end. This rearrangement joins TRBV14 to TRBJ1-1, with TRBD1 identical over 9 bases. CDR1 is SGHDN and CDR2 is FVKESK in the germline V gene. The CDR3 spans 14 residues. V gave up 4 bases and J gave up 1 base; unmatched junction bases: 1. Here the CDR3 reads CASSPGQGNTEAFF. The CDR3 DNA, read in part, is TGTGCCAGCAGCCCGGGACAGGGGAACACTGAA.

Notes on this clone: The read halts 3 residues ahead of the CDR3 end, with the missing end drawn from the germline J gene. The chain combines TRBV19 with TRBJ2-5; D is perhaps TRBD1 or TRBD2 (5 bases each). Germline V gene data show CDR1 as LNHDA and CDR2 as SQIVND (reference sequence). Deletions cut 3 bases from V and 4 bases from J, with 12 bases between. CDR3 length: 14 residues. The CDR3 region is CASSIEAGRETQYF. The DNA read from the CDR3 is TGTGCCAGTAGTATCGAGGCAGGGAGAGAGACC.